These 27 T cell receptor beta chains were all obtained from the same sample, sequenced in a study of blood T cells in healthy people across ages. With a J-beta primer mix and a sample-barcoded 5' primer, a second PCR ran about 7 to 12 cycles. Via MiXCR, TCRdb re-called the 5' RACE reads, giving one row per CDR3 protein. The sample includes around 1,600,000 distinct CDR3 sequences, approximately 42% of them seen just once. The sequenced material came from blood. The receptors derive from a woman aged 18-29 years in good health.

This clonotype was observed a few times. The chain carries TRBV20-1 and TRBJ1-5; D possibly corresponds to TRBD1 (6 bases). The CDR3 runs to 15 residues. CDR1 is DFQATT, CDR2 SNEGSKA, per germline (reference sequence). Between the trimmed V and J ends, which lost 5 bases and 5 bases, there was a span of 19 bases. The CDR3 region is CSASTSSTGYQPQHF. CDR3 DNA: TGCAGTGCTTCAACTTCTTCGACAGGCTATCAGCCCCAGCATTTT.

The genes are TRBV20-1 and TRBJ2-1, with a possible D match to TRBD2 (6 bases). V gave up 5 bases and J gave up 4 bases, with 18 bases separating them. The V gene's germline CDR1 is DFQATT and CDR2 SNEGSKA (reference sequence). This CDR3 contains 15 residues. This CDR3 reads CSAYLAESPYNEQFF. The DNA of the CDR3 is TGCAGTGCTTATTTAGCGGAGTCCCCTTACAATGAGCAGTTCTTC.

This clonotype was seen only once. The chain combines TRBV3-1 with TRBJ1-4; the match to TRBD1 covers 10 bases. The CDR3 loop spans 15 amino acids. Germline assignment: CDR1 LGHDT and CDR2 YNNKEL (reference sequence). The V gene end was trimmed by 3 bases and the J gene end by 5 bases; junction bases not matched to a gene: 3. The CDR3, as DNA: TGTGCCAGCAGCCAGCCGGGACAGGGGAATGAAAAACTGTTTTTT. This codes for CASSQPGQGNEKLFF.

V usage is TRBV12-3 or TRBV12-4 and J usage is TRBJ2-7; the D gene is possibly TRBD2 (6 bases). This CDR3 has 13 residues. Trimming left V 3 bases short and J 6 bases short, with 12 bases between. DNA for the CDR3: TGTGCCAGCAGTTTCGGAGCGGGTTCCGAGCAGTACTTC. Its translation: CASSFGAGSEQYF.

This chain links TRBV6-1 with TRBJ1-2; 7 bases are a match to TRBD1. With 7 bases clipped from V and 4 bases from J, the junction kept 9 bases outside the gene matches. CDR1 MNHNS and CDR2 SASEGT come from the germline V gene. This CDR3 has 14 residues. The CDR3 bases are TGTGCCAGCACCAGGCCCGGGACAGCCTATGGCTACACCTTC. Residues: CASTRPGTAYGYTF.

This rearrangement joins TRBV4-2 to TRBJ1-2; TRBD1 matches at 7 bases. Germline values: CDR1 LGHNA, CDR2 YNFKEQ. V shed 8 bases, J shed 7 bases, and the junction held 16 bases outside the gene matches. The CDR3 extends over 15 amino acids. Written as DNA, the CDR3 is TGTGCCAGCTCCACACACTCAGACAGGGAAATTGGCTACACCTTC. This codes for CASSTHSDREIGYTF.

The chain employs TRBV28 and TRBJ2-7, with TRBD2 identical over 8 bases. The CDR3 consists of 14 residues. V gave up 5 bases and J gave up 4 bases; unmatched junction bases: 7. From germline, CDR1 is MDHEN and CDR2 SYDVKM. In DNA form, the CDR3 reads TGTGCCAGCAGTGTAGCGGGGCTTGTATACGAGCAGTACTTC. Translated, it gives CASSVAGLVYEQYF.

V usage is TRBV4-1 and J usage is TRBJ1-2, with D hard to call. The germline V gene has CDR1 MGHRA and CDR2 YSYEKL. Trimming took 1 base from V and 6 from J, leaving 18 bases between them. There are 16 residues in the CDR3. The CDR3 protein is CASSQADGWVRDGYTF. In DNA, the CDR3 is TGCGCCAGCAGCCAAGCGGACGGGTGGGTGCGCGATGGCTACACCTTC.

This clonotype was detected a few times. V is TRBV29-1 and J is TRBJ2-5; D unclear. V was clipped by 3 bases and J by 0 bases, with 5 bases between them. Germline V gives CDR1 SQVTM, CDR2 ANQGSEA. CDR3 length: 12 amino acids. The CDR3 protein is CSVDTYQETQYF. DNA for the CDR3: TGCAGCGTTGATACGTACCAAGAGACCCAGTACTTC.

CDR3 amino acids: CSVVWSSGRSDEQFF. CDR3 sequence (DNA): TGCAGCGTTGTGTGGTCTAGCGGGAGAAGTGATGAGCAGTTCTTC. This chain joins TRBV29-1 and TRBJ2-1, with 10 bases lining up with TRBD2. CDR3 length: 15 residues. Germline-derived CDR1 and CDR2 are SQVTM and ANQGSEA. V was clipped by 4 bases and J by 8 bases; unmatched bases: 11.

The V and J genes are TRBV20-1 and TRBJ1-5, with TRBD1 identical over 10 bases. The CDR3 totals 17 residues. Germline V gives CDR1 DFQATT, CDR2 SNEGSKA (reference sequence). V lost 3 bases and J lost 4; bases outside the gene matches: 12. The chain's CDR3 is CSARARTGGMGNQPQHF. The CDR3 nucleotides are TGCAGTGCTAGGGCTCGGACAGGGGGAATGGGTAATCAGCCCCAGCATTTT.

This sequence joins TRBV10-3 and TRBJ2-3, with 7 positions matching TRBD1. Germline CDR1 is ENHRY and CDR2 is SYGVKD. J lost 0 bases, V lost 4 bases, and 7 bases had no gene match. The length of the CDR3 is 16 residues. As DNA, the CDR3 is TGTGCCATCAGTGGGCCCCGGGACAGCAGCACAGATACGCAGTATTTT. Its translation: CAISGPRDSSTDTQYF.

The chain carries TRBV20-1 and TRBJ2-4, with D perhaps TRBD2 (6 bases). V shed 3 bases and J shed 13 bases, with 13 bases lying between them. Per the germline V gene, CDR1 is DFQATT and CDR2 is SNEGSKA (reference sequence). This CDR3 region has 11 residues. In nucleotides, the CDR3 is TGCAGTGCTAGTTCACCCCGGGAGCAGTACTTC. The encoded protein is CSASSPREQYF.

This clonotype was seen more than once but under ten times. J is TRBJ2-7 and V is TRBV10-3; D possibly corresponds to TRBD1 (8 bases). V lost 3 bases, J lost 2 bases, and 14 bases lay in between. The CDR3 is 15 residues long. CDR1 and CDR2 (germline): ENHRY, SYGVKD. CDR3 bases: TGTGCCATCAGTGATGGACAGGGAGGGGCCTACGAGCAGTACTTC. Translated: CAISDGQGGAYEQYF.

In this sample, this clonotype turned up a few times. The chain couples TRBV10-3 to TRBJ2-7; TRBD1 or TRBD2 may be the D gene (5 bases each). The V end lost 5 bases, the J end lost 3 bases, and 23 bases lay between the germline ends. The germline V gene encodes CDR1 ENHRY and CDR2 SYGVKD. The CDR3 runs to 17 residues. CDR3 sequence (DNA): TGTGCCATCAGTAACCGGGACCCTCTAAGGACGGTCTACGAGCAGTACTTC. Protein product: CAISNRDPLRTVYEQYF.

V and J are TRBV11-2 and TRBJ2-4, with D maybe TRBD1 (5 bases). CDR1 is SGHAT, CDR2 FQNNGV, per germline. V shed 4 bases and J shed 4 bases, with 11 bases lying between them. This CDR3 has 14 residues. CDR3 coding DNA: TGTGCCAGCAGCTCGACAGTCACTAAAAACATTCAGTACTTC. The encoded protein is CASSSTVTKNIQYF. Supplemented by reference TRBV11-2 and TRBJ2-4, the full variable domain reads EAGVAQSPRYKIIEKRQSVAFWCNPISGHATLYWYQQILGQGPKLLIQFQNNGVVDDSQLPKDRFSAERLKGVDSTLKIQPAKLEDSAVYLCASSSTVTKNIQYFGAGTRLSVL.

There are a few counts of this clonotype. The CDR3 spells CGLRGPSYYNEQFF. The DNA of the CDR3 is TGTGGCCTAAGGGGGCCATCCTATTACAATGAGCAGTTCTTC. The genes are TRBV6-1 and TRBJ2-1, with 7 bases that match TRBD1. Germline V lookup: CDR1 MNHNS, CDR2 SASEGT. The CDR3 runs to 14 residues.

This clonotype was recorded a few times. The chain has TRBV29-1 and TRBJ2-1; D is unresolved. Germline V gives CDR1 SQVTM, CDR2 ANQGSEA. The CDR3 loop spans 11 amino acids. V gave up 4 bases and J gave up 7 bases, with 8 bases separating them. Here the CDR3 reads CSVGSWNEQFF. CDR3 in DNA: TGCAGCGTTGGGAGCTGGAATGAGCAGTTCTTC.

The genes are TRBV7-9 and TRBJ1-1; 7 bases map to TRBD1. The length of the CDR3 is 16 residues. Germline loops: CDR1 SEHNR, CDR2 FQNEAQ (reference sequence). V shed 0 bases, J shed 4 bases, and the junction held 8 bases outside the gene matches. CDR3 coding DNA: TGTGCCAGCAGCTTAGCGAGGTCGGCAGGGGGCACTGAAGCTTTCTTT. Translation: CASSLARSAGGTEAFF.

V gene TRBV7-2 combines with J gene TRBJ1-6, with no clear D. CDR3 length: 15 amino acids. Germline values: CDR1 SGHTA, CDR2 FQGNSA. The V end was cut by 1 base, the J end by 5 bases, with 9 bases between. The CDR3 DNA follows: TGTGCCAGCAGCTTAGTCGGCACGAATAATTCACCCCTCCACTTT. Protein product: CASSLVGTNNSPLHF.

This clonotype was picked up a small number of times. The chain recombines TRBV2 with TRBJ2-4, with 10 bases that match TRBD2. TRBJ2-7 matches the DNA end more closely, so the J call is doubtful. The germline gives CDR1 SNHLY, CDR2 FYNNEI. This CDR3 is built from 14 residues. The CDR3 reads CASSVGLAMGEQYF. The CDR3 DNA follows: TGTGCCAGCAGTGTGGGACTAGCGATGGGCGAGCAGTACTTC.

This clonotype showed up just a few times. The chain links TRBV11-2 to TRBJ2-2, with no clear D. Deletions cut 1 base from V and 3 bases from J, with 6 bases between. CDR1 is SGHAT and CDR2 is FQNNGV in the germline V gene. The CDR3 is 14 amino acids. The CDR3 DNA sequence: TGTGCCAGCAGCTTAGGGGCCTACACCGGGGAGCTGTTTTTT. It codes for CASSLGAYTGELFF.

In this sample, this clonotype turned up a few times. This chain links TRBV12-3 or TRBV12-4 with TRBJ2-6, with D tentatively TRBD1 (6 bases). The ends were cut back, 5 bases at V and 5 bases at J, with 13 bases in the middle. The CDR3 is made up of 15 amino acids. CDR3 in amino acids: CASSLHRDRANVLTF. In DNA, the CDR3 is TGTGCCAGCAGTCTCCACAGGGACCGGGCCAACGTCCTGACTTTC.

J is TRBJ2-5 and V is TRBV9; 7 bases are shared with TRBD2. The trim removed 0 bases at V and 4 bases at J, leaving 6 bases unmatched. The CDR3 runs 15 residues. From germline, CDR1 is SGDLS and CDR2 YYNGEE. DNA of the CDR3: TGTGCCAGCAGCGTAGTTAGCGGGCGGGGAGAGACCCAGTACTTC. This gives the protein CASSVVSGRGETQYF.

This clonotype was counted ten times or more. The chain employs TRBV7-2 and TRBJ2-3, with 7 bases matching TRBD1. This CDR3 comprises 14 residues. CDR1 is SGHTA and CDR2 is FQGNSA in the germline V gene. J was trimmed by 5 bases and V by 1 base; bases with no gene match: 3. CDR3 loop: CASSLGQGVDTQYF. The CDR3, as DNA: TGTGCCAGCAGCTTAGGTCAGGGGGTAGATACGCAGTATTTT.

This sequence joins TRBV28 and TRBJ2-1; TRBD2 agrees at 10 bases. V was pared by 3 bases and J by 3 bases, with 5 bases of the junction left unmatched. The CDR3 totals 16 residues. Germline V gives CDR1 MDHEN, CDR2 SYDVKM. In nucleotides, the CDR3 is TGTGCCAGCAGTTTTCCCGCTAGCGGGGGCTACAATGAGCAGTTCTTC. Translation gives CASSFPASGGYNEQFF.

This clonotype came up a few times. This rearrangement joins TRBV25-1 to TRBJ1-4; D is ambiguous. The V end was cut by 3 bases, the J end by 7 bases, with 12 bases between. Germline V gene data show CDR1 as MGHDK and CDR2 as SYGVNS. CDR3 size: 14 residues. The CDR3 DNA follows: TGTGCCAGCAGTGATTTAGTTATCGGTGAAAAACTGTTTTTT. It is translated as CASSDLVIGEKLFF.